What follows are 16 T cell receptor beta chains derived from one specimen sequenced in a study of T cell responses to AZD1222 COVID-19 vaccine (dated by TCRdb to the early 2020s). The library was built by means of the immunoSEQ multiplex PCR assay. TCRdb carries this immuneACCESS record with in-frame sequences only. Its versions omit some clonotypes, under half of them owing to an unresolved V gene in the studies checked, with the rest unexplained. This sample comprises more than 140,000 clones, more than 70% of them detected only once. The ten most abundant clones make up approximately 3.1% of the sample. According to the study, the label for this sample's time point signals: baseline before first vaccination. Sequences were derived from peripheral blood, sampled on day 0 of AZD1222 vaccination. The receptors here all came from an adult in good health.

This clone was seen just once. The chain has TRBV5-1 and TRBJ1-3; D ambiguous. Trimming cost V 0 bases and J 0 bases, with 10 bases left between them. Looked up from germline, CDR1 is SGHRS and CDR2 is YFSETQ. The CDR3 extends over 16 amino acids. CDR3 loop: CASSLEPARSGNTIYF. The DNA for the CDR3 is TGCGCCAGCAGCTTGGAGCCCGCACGCTCTGGAAACACCATATATTTT.

The chain has TRBV24-1 and TRBJ2-1; tentative D call: TRBD1 (6 bases). V was pared by 4 bases and J by 2 bases, with 8 bases between. CDR3 length equals 14 residues. CDR1 and CDR2 (germline): KGHDR, SFDVKD. The CDR3 here is CATSEGGTYNEQFF. For the CDR3, the DNA is TGTGCCACCAGTGAAGGGGGTACCTACAATGAGCAGTTCTTC.

The DNA for the CDR3 is TGCAGCGTTGTTGGCCAGCCTCACAACACTGAAGCTTTCTTT. Amino acids: CSVVGQPHNTEAFF. The chain is built from TRBV29-1 and TRBJ1-1; D is unclear. V was pared by 4 bases and J by 2 bases, with 14 bases between. CDR3 length: 14 amino acids. Germline loops: CDR1 SQVTM, CDR2 ANQGSEA.

This rearrangement joins TRBV29-1 to TRBJ2-1; 9 bases map to TRBD2. This CDR3 has 14 residues. Germline V gives CDR1 SQVTM, CDR2 ANQGSEA. V lost 3 bases and J lost 4; bases outside the gene matches: 4. The chain's CDR3 is CSVETSGAYNEQFF. The CDR3 DNA follows: TGCAGCGTTGAGACTAGCGGAGCTTACAATGAGCAGTTCTTC.

The chain is built from TRBV7-8 and TRBJ1-1, with 9 bases that match TRBD1. Trimming cost V 1 base and J 5 bases; bases outside gene matches: 11. The CDR3 is made up of 17 amino acids. Germline V gives CDR1 SGHVS, CDR2 FQNEAQ. The DNA of the CDR3 is TGTGCCAGCAGCTTAGTATGGGCCGGGACAGGGAGGACTGAAGCTTTCTTT. The encoded protein is CASSLVWAGTGRTEAFF.

The genes are TRBV2 and TRBJ1-3, with D unresolved. CDR3 length equals 13 residues. V was cut by 3 bases and J by 6 bases, with 9 bases left in between. Looked up from germline, CDR1 is SNHLY and CDR2 is FYNNEI. The CDR3 is CASSDTSLNTIYF. Here the CDR3 DNA reads TGTGCCAGCAGTGACACGTCCCTAAACACCATATATTTT.

Notes on this clone: In the same sample, other DNA sequences code for this CDR3. The chain links TRBV27 to TRBJ2-7; D is tentatively TRBD1 or TRBD2 (5 bases each). The CDR3 sequence is 12 residues long. Germline V gene lookup returns CDR1 MNHEY and CDR2 SMNVEV (reference sequence). Trimming left V 6 bases short and J 2 bases short, with 8 bases between. CDR3 nucleotides: TGTGCCAGCAGCCCGGGACCCTACGAGCAGTACTTC. It is translated as CASSPGPYEQYF.

J is TRBJ1-2 and V is TRBV28; tentative D call: TRBD1 (5 bases). Germline loops: CDR1 MDHEN, CDR2 SYDVKM. The CDR3 is 13 residues long. The V gene lost 7 bases and the J gene lost 1 base, with 10 bases spanning the gap. The CDR3 bases are TGTGCCAGCAACTACCAGGGTAACTATGGCTACACCTTC. It encodes CASNYQGNYGYTF.

This clone was recorded a few times. The rearrangement joins TRBV15 to TRBJ2-2, with 10 bases identical to TRBD1. The germline gives CDR1 LNHNV, CDR2 YYDKDF (reference sequence). V trimming: 3 bases; J trimming: 8 bases; junction bases outside the gene matches: 9. The CDR3 runs 16 residues. Written as DNA, the CDR3 is TGTGCCACCAGCAGGTCCGGGACAGGGGTCCGGGGGGAGCTGTTTTTT. It codes for CATSRSGTGVRGELFF.

This sequence joins TRBV4-1 and TRBJ1-5; weak D call: TRBD1 (6 bases). Trimming cost V 3 bases and J 2 bases, with 14 bases left between them. Germline lookup yields CDR1 MGHRA and CDR2 YSYEKL. The CDR3 sequence is 16 residues long. CDR3 residues: CASSQGGRLGNQPQHF. In DNA form, the CDR3 reads TGCGCCAGCAGCCAGGGGGGGCGTCTAGGCAATCAGCCCCAGCATTTT.

This chain connects TRBV5-4 to TRBJ2-7; 9 bases are a match to TRBD1. V dropped 0 bases and J dropped 3; count of bases not matched to a gene: 4. CDR3 size: 15 residues. The germline gives CDR1 SGHNT, CDR2 YYREEE (reference sequence). CDR3 coding DNA: TGTGCCAGCAGCTTGGAGTGGGGACAGGGCTACGAGCAGTACTTC. This gives the protein CASSLEWGQGYEQYF.

The chain uses TRBV11-2 and TRBJ2-7, with 9 bases aligning to TRBD1. The CDR3 has 13 residues. Germline CDR1 and CDR2: SGHAT and FQNNGV. The junction had 7 bases not matched to a gene; V was cut back by 8 bases and J by 5 bases. The CDR3 loop is CASSPDRGHEQYF. Here the CDR3 DNA reads TGTGCCAGCTCCCCGGACAGGGGCCACGAGCAGTACTTC.

The V gene is TRBV6-5, the J gene TRBJ1-5, with 7 bases matching TRBD1. V was clipped by 6 bases and J by 7 bases; unmatched bases: 9. The germline V gene has CDR1 MNHEY and CDR2 SVGAGI. The CDR3 is 14 residues long. The CDR3 loop reads CASRLRGPEQPQHF. In DNA, the CDR3 is TGTGCCAGCAGGTTGAGGGGGCCCGAGCAGCCCCAGCATTTT.

The chain links TRBV6-5 to TRBJ1-3; D is undetermined. Germline V gene sequence: CDR1 MNHEY, CDR2 SVGAGI. V shed 7 bases and J shed 0 bases, with 13 bases lying between them. The CDR3 has 15 residues. The CDR3 nucleotides read TGTGCCAGCAAAAGAGGGATTCTCTCTGGAAACACCATATATTTT. The encoded protein is CASKRGILSGNTIYF.

With regard to this clone: Mismatch with germline at one junction end may stem from a read error. This sequence joins TRBV6-5 and TRBJ2-3; D is unclear. The CDR3 runs 16 residues. CDR1 is MNHEY, CDR2 SVGAGI, per germline. CDR3 loop: CASTYLLQKGTDTQYF. CDR3 DNA: TGTGCCAGCACTTACTTATTACAGAAGGGCACAGATACGCAGTATTTT.

This chain uses TRBV5-1 with TRBJ1-4; 7 bases match TRBD1. V trimming: 0 bases; J trimming: 3 bases; junction bases outside the gene matches: 5. Germline CDR1 and CDR2: SGHRS and YFSETQ. The CDR3 has 16 residues. The CDR3 reads CASSLVPGQSNEKLFF. DNA of the CDR3: TGCGCCAGCAGCTTGGTTCCGGGACAGTCTAATGAAAAACTGTTTTTT.